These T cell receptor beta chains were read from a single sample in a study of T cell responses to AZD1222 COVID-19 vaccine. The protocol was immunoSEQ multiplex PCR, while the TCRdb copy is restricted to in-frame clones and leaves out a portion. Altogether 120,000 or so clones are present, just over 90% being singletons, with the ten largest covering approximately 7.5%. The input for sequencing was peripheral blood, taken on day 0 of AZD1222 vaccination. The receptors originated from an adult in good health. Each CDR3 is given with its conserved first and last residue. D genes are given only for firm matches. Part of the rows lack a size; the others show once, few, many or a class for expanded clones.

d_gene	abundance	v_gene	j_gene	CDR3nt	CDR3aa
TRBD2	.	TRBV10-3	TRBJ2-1	TGTGCCACCAAAGACGCCGGGACTAGCGGGAAGCATGAGCAGTTCTTC	CATKDAGTSGKHEQFF
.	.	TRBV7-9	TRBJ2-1	TGTGCCAGCAGCATAGCGCGCAACAATGAGCAGTTCTTC	CASSIARNNEQFF
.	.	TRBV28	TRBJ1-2	TGTGCCAGCAGCCTCGGACCCGTCGGCTACACCTTC	CASSLGPVGYTF
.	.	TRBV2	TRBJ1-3	TGTGCCAGCAGTGCCGGGCATTACGGAAACACCATATATTTT	CASSAGHYGNTIYF
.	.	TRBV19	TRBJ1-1	TGTGCCAGTAGTCTTGGCAGTGTCGGTGAAGCTTTCTTT	CASSLGSVGEAFF
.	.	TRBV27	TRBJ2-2	TGTGCCAGCAGTTTAGGGGGGACCGGGGAGCTGTTTTTT	CASSLGGTGELFF
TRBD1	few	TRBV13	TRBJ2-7	TGTGCCAGCAGCCACCACAGGGGGGCCTCCTACGAGCAGTACTTC	CASSHHRGASYEQYF
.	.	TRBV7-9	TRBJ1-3	TGTGCCAGCAGCTCCCAGGGCGTCTCTGGAAACACCATATATTTT	CASSSQGVSGNTIYF
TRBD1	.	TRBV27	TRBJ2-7	TGTGCCAGCAGTTTCCTCGGGACAGGGGAAAGAGAGCAGTACTTC	CASSFLGTGEREQYF
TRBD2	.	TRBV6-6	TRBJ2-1	TGTGCCAGCAGTCCGGGGACTAGCGGGAGCTATGAGCAGTTCTTC	CASSPGTSGSYEQFF
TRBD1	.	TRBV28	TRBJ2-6	TGTGCCAGCAGTTTATTCTCGGGGACAGCCTTCTCTGGGGCCAACGTCCTGACTTTC	CASSLFSGTAFSGANVLTF
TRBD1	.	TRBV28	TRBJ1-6	TGTGCCAGCCGGGGACAGGAGAATTCACCCCTCCACTTT	CASRGQENSPLHF
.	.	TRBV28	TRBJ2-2	TGTGCCAGCAGTTTGGGGCGGGAGCTGTTTTTT	CASSLGRELFF
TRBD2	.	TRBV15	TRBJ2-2	TGTGCCACCAGCAGAGCCACAACTAGCGTTGACACCGGGGAGCTGTTTTTT	CATSRATTSVDTGELFF
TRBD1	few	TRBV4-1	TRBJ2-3	TGCGCCAGCAGCCAAGAGGACAGGGTTGTAGATACGCAGTATTTT	CASSQEDRVVDTQYF
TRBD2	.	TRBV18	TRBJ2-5	TGTGCCAGCTCGCCGCGACTAGCTTTGGAGACCCAGTACTTC	CASSPRLALETQYF
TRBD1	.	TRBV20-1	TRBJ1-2	TGCAGTGCTAGCAGGGGGATTGGCTACACCTTC	CSASRGIGYTF
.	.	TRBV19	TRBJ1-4	TGTGCCAGTAGTATAGAAATGGACAGCACAACTAATGAAAAACTGTTTTTT	CASSIEMDSTTNEKLFF
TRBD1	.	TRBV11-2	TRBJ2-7	TGTGCCAGCAGCCCCCAGACAGGGTTGGGCGAGCAGTACTTC	CASSPQTGLGEQYF
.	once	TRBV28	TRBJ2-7	TGTGCCAGCAGGTCGGCGCTTTACGAGCAGTACTTC	CASRSALYEQYF
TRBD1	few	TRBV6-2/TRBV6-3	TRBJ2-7	TGTGCCAGCAGCTTACAGGCCAGGGGGATCCACGAGCAGTACTTC	CASSLQARGIHEQYF
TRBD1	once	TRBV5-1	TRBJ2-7	TGCGCCAGCAGCTTGATGAGACAGGGGAAAATCTACGAGCAGTACTTC	CASSLMRQGKIYEQYF